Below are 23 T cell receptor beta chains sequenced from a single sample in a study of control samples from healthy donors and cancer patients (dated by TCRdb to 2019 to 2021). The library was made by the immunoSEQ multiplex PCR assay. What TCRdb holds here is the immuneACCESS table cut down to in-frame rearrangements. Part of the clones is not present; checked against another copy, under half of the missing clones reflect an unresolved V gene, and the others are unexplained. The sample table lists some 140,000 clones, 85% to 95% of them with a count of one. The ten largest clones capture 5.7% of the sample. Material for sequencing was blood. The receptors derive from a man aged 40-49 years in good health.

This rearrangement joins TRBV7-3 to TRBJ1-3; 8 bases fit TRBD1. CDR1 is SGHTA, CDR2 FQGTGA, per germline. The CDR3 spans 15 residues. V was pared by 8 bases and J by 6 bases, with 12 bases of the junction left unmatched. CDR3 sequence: CASAAAGGVENTIYF. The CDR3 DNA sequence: TGTGCCAGCGCGGCGGCAGGGGGCGTGGAAAACACCATATATTTT.

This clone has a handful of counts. In DNA form, the CDR3 reads TGTGCCAGCAGCTCGGGACAGGGAGTCTATGGCTACACCTTC. Its translation: CASSSGQGVYGYTF. The V gene is TRBV5-6, the J gene TRBJ1-2; TRBD1 agrees at 9 bases. CDR1 and CDR2 from the germline V gene are SGHDT and YYEEEE. The CDR3 consists of 14 residues. J was trimmed by 4 bases and V by 3 bases; bases with no gene match: 4.

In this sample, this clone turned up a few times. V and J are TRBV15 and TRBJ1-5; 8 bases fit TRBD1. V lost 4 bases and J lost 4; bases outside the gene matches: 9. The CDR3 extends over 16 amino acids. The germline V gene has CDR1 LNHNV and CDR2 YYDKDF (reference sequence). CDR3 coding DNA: TGTGCCACCAGCACGGGACAGGCAAACAGGAATCAGCCCCAGCATTTT. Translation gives CATSTGQANRNQPQHF.

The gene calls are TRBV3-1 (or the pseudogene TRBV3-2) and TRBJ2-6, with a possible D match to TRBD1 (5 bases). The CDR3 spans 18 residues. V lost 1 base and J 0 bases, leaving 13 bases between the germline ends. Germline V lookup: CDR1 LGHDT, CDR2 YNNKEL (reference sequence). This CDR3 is CASSQVGDSCSGANVLTF. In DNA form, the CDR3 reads TGTGCCAGCAGCCAAGTTGGAGACAGTTGCTCTGGGGCCAACGTCCTGACTTTC.

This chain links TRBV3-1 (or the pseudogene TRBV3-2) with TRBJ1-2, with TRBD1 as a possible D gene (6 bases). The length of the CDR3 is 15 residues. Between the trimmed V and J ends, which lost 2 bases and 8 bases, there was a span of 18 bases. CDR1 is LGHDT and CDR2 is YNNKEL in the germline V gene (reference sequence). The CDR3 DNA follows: TGTGCCAGCAGCCAACCCCGGACATCGGGGGGCGGCTACACCTTC. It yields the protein CASSQPRTSGGGYTF.

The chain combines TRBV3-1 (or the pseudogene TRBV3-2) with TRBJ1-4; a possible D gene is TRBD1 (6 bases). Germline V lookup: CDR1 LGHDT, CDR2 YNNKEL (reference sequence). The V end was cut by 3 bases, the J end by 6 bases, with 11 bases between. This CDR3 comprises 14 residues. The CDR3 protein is CASSHRGVDEKLFF. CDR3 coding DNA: TGTGCCAGCAGCCACAGGGGCGTGGATGAAAAACTGTTTTTT.

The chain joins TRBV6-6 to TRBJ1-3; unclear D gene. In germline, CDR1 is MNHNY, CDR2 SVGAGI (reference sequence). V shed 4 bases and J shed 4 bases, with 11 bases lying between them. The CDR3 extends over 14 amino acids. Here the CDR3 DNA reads TGTGCCAGCAGTTTGTCATGGATGGGAAACACCATATATTTT. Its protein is CASSLSWMGNTIYF.

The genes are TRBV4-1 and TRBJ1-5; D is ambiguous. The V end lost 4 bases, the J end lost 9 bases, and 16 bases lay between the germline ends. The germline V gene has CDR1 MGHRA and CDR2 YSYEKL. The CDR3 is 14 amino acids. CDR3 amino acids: CASSPGRGPAPQHF. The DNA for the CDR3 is TGCGCCAGCAGCCCCGGACGCGGGCCCGCGCCCCAGCATTTT.

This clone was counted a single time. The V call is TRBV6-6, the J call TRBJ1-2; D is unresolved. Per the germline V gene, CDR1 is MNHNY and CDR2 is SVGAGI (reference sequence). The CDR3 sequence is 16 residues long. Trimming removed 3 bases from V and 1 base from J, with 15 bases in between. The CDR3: CASSYDPGQLNYGYTF. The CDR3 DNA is TGTGCCAGCAGTTATGACCCCGGGCAACTTAACTATGGCTACACCTTC.

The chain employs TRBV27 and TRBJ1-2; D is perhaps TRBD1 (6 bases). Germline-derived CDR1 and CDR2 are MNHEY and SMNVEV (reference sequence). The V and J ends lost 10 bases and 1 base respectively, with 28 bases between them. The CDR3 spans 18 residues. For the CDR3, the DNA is TGTGCCACCCGAACGAGGGTGGGGGCAGGGAAAGATAACTATGGCTACACCTTC. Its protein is CATRTRVGAGKDNYGYTF.

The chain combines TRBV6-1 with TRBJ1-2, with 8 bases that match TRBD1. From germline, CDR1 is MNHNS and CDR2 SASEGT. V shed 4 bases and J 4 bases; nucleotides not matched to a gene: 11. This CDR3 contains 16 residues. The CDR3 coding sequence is TGTGCCAGCAGTGGACCTTGGACAGGGCCCTCCTATGGCTACACCTTC. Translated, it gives CASSGPWTGPSYGYTF.

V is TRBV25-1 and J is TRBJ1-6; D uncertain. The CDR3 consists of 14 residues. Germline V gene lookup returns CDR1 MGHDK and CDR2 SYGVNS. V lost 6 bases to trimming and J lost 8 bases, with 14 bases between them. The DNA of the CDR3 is TGTGCCAGCAGCCTCACCTGGATGGATTCACCCCTCCACTTT. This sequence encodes CASSLTWMDSPLHF.

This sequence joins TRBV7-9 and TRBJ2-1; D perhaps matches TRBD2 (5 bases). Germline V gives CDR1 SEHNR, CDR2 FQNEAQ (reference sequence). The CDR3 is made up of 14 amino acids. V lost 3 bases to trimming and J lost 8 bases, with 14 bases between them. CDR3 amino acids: CASSFSGSWDEQFF. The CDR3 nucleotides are TGTGCCAGCAGCTTCTCGGGGTCCTGGGATGAGCAGTTCTTC.

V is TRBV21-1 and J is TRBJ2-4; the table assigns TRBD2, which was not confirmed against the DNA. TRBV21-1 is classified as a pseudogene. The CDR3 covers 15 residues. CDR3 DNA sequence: TGTGCCAGCAGGATAGCATATCTAGCCAAAAACATTCAGTACTTC. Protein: CASRIAYLAKNIQYF.

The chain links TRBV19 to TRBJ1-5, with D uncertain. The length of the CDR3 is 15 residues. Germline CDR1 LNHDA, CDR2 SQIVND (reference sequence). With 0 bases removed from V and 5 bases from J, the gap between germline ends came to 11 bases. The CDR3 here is CASSIDLAVYQPQHF. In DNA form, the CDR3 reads TGTGCCAGTAGTATAGATCTGGCTGTTTATCAGCCCCAGCATTTT.

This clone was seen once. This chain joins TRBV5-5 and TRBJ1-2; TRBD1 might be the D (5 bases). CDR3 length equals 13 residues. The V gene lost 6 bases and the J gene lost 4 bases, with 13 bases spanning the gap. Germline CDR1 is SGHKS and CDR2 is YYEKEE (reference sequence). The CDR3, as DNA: TGTGCCAGCACCCCAGGCGGGGGCTATGGCTACACCTTC. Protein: CASTPGGGYGYTF.

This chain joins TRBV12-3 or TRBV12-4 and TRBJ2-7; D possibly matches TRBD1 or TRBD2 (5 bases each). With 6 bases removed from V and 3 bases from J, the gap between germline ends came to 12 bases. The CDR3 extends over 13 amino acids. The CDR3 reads CASSRIGGYEQYF. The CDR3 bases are TGTGCCAGCAGCCGAATTGGGGGCTACGAGCAGTACTTC.

Written as DNA, the CDR3 is TGTGCCAGCAGCCCGGACAGGGTGGGGGAAAAACTGTTTTTT. Amino acid sequence: CASSPDRVGEKLFF. The chain links TRBV5-5 to TRBJ1-4; 8 bases align to TRBD1. This CDR3 contains 14 residues. Trimming at V came to 4 bases and at J to 8 bases, leaving 7 bases not matched to a gene. Germline CDR1 SGHKS, CDR2 YYEKEE (reference sequence).

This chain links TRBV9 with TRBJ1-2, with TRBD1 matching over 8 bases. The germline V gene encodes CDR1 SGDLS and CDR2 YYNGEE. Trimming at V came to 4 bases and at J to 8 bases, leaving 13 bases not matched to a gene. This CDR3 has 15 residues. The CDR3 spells CASSNGQGGFRGYTF. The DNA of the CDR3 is TGTGCCAGCAGCAACGGACAGGGTGGATTTCGGGGCTACACCTTC.

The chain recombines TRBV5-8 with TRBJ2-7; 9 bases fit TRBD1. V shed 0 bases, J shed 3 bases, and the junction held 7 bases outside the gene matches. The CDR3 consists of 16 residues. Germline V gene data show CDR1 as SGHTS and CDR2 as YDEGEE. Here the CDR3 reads CASSLAGTGIYYEQYF. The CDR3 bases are TGTGCCAGCAGCTTGGCCGGGACAGGGATTTACTACGAGCAGTACTTC.

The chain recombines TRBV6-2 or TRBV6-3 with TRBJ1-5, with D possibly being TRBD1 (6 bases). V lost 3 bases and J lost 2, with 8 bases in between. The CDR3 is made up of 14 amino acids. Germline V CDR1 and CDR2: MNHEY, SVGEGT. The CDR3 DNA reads TGTGCCAGCAGTTATACAGGGCGCAATCAGCCCCAGCATTTT. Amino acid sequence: CASSYTGRNQPQHF.

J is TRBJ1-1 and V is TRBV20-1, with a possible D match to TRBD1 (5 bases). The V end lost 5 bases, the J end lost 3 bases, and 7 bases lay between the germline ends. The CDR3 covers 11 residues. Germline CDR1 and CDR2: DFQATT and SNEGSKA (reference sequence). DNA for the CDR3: TGCAGTGCTGGCAGGGACACTGAAGCTTTCTTT. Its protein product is CSAGRDTEAFF.

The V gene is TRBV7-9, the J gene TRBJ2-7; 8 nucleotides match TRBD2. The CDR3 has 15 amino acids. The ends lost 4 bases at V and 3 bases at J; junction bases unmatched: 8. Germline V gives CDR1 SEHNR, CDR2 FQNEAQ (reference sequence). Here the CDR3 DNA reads TGTGCCAGCAGCTCATCCCGGGGGGGGTACTACGAGCAGTACTTC. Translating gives CASSSSRGGYYEQYF.